This TCR beta chain was identified during a study of identical twins listed by TCRdb under 2016. Concerning the study at large: To test whether fetal clonotypes persist, this study deep-sequenced TCR alpha and beta repertoires from monozygotic twins, from unrelated adults of various ages, and from cord blood. Replicate twin experiments were performed at different times using different library preparation protocols to rule out contamination. The study at large found these results: In monozygotic twins, out-of-frame TCR alpha sharing was systematically underestimated by recombination models, although the models agreed with sharing between unrelated individuals. Zero-insertion analyses could be partly confounded by invariant T cells such as MAIT and iNKT, although diverse VJ usage argued against such confounding for most clonotypes. A weaker excess of twin sharing was found in beta out-of-frame sequences because the signal-to-noise ratio was lowered by fewer shared sequences. Conclusions relied on cross-sectional statistical analysis, since the same donors could not be followed over many years. Abundant cord blood beta clonotypes carried fewer insertions; young adult naive repertoires showed a weaker similar trend, while memory repertoires showed none. Compared with coincidental sharing between unrelated individuals, out-of-frame TCR alpha sequences shared between twins had an excess of sequences with low generation probability.

Only healthy Caucasian donors were included. The twin cohort comprised three pairs of female monozygotic twins, all aged about 18 to 29 years. Peripheral blood mononuclear cells were used as the source from which RNA for TCR libraries was isolated. As regards this clonotype: It has no known antigen specificity. No much larger clonotype is one base removed from it; base qualities were not supplied.

V is reduced by 4 bases and J by 0 bases, leaving a spacing of 4 bases between them. Sequences SGHTA (CDR1) and FQGNSA (CDR2) are obtained from the germline V gene. The CDR3 runs 13 amino acids, cysteine and phenylalanine included. Solely the CDR3 DNA is kept, with 39 bases framed from the first base. Libraries came from 5' RACE. Sequencing relied on an Illumina HiSeq 2000. Template switching added a universal primer binding site, and the final cDNA carried a unique molecular identifier that allowed TCR cDNA molecules to be counted accurately. Specific primers in the conserved constant-segment region were used to synthesize first-strand cDNA for the TCR alpha and beta chains. Each cDNA library was double barcoded, with a SMART-Mk sample barcode plus Illumina barcodes, to control for contamination. TruSeq adapter sequences, together with Illumina sample barcodes, were added in two successive PCR steps. TCR alpha and beta cDNA libraries were sequenced on the Illumina HiSeq platform with custom primers. As for the original processing: Raw reads were processed with MiGEC to extract unique molecular identifiers, and MiXCR was used to determine CDR3 positions. For each individual, recombination models were inferred using an EM algorithm with the repgenHMM and IGoR tools. The analysis of shared clonotypes was done with the tcR package in R, with sharing normalized by the product of cloneset sizes. To study raw recombination without the effects of thymic and clonal selection, out-of-frame nonproductive sequences were analyzed. TCRdb's own reprocessing of the public reads used fastp at Q25 and MiXCR and kept productive beta chains. Rows merge per CDR3 protein into single entries with the most common DNA and genes. TCRdb's processing, not the authors' own work, is the source of the V and J calls. This sample has roughly 770,000 distinct CDR3 sequences in its table, and roughly 18% of those were observed once. Around 13% of the sample is held by the ten biggest clonotypes.

The sample also formed part of further work on T cells expressing NK-cell markers. The second study, in turn, reports: Three sorted T-cell subsets (CD3+CD56+NKG2C+, CD3+CD56+NKG2C- and CD3+CD56-NKG2C+) from roughly 8 donors had their TCR beta-chain repertoires profiled. Of the eight sequenced donors, seven were found to be HCMV-seropositive and one was found to be HCMV-seronegative. To restrict sorting to alphabetaTCR-expressing T cells, an anti-gammadeltaTCR antibody was added in several experiments. In roughly 6 donors, the dominant CD3+CD56+NKG2C+ clonotypes ranked among the top 10 CD8+ clonotypes, making up 1.0-7.0% of CD8+ T cells. Those dominant clonotypes were again the most abundant among CD3+CD56-NKG2C+ cells in a handful of donors, at 28.3-60.1%. Whether the expanded NKG2C-expressing T cell clones were specific for HCMV antigens remained unclear. All eight donors whose samples were sequenced were randomly selected healthy volunteers, three of them men and five women. To determine HCMV serostatus, a commercial ELISA kit was used to detect HCMV-specific IgG in serum. Bulk peripheral blood T-cell repertoires were additionally sequenced from unsorted PBMC for about 6 donors. MIGEC was used to demultiplex reads and group reads by UMI, and MiTCR was used to assemble and quantify clonotypes. To remove erroneous sequences, TCR cDNA sequences were retained only when supported by two or more reads. The tcR package was used for downstream repertoire analysis, and clonotypes were matched between fractions using CDR3 nucleotide sequence together with V segment. VDJmatch was used to annotate antigen specificity against VDJdb, with one amino acid substitution allowed in CDR3.

Recombination joined TRBV7-2 with TRBJ1-3, with the D segment identity uncertain. The clonotype comes from a young woman in good health. Sample: PBMCs. DNA sequence: TGTGCCAGCAGCTCAGCCTCTGGAAACACCATATATTTT. It codes for CASSSASGNTIYF.